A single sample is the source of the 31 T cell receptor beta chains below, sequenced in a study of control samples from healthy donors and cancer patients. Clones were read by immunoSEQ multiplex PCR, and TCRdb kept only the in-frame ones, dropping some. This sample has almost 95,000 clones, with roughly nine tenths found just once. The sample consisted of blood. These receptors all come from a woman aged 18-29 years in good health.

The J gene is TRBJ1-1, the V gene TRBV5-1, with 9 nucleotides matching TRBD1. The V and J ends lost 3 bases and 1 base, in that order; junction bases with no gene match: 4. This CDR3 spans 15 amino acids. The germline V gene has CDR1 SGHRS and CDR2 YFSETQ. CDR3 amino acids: CASSYWTGENTEAFF. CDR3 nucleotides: TGCGCCAGCAGCTATTGGACAGGGGAGAACACTGAAGCTTTCTTT.

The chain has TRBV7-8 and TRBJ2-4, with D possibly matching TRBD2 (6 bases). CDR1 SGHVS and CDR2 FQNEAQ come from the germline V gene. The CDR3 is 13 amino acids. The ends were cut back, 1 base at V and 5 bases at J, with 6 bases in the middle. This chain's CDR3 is CASSLGRENIQYF. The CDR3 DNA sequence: TGTGCCAGCAGCTTAGGGAGGGAAAACATTCAGTACTTC.

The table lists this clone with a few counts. CDR3 amino acids: CASSLSSQGRNEKLFF. CDR3 DNA: TGTGCCAGCAGCTTAAGTTCACAGGGCCGGAATGAAAAACTGTTTTTT. The chain is built from TRBV11-2 and TRBJ1-4; D is perhaps TRBD1 (6 bases). Germline loops: CDR1 SGHAT, CDR2 FQNNGV. There are 16 residues in the CDR3. The germline V and J ends were trimmed by 2 bases and 5 bases, with 15 bases remaining between them.

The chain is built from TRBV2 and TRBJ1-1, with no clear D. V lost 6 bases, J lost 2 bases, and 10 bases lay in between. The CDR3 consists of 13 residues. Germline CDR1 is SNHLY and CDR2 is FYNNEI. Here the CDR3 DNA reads TGTGCCAGCAGGGCCGAAAGTAACACTGAAGCTTTCTTT. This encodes CASRAESNTEAFF.

DNA for the CDR3: TGTGCCAGCAGCGTCCTTTCTAACTATAATTCACCCCTCCACTTT. Its protein product is CASSVLSNYNSPLHF. The chain combines TRBV9 with TRBJ1-6; D remains ambiguous. Deletions cut 2 bases from V and 3 bases from J, with 9 bases between. This CDR3 has 15 residues. The germline CDR1 and CDR2 sequences are SGDLS and YYNGEE.

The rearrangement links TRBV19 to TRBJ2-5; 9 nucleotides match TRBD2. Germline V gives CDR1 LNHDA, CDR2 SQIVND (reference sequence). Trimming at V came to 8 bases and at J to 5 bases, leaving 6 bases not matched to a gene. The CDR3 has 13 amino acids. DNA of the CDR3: TGTGCCAGTGCGAGACTAGCGGTTGAGACCCAGTACTTC. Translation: CASARLAVETQYF.

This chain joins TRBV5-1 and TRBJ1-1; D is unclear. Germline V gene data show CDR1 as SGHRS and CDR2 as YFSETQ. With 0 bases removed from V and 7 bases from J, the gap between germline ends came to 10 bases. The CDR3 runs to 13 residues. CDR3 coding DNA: TGCGCCAGCAGCTTGGAATTTCGGGGTGAAGCTTTCTTT. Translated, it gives CASSLEFRGEAFF.

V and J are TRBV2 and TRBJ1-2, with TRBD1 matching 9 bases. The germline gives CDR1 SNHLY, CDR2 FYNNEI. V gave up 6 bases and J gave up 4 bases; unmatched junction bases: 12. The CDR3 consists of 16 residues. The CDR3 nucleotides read TGTGCCAGCAGCCGGGACAGGGCCGATACTAGCTATGGCTACACCTTC. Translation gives CASSRDRADTSYGYTF.

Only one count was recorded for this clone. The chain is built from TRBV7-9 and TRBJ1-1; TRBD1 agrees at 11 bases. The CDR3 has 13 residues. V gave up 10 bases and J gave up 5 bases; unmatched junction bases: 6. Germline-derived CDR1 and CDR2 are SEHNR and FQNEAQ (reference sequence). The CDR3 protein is CATSGTGGTEAFF. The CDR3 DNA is TGTGCCACCTCCGGGACAGGGGGGACTGAAGCTTTCTTT.

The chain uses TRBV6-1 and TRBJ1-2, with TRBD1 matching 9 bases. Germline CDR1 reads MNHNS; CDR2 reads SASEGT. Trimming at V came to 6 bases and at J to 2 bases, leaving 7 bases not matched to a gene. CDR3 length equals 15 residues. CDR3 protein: CASRYPGQGNYGYTF. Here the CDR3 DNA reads TGTGCCAGCAGATATCCGGGACAGGGAAACTATGGCTACACCTTC.

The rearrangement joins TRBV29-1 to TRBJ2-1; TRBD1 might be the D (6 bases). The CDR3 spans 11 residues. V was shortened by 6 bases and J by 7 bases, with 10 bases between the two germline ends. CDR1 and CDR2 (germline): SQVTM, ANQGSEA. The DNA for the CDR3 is TGCAGCGTAAACAGGGCGAATGAGCAGTTCTTC. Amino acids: CSVNRANEQFF.

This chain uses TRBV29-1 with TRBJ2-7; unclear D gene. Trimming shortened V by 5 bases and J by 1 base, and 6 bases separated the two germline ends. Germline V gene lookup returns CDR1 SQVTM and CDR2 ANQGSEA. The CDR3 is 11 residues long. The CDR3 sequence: CSVTLSYEQYF. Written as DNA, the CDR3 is TGCAGCGTTACCCTATCCTACGAGCAGTACTTC.

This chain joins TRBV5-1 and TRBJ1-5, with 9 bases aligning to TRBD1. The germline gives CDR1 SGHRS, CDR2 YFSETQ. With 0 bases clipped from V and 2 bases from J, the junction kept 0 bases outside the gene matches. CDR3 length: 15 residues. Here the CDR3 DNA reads TGCGCCAGCAGCTTGGGGACAGGGGGCAATCAGCCCCAGCATTTT. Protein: CASSLGTGGNQPQHF.

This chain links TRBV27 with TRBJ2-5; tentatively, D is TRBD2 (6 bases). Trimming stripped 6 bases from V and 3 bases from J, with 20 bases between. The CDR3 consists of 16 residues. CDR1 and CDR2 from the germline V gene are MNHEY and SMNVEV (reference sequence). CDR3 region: CASRRDRGPSKETQYF. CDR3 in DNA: TGTGCCAGCAGGCGGGATCGGGGCCCGTCCAAAGAGACCCAGTACTTC.

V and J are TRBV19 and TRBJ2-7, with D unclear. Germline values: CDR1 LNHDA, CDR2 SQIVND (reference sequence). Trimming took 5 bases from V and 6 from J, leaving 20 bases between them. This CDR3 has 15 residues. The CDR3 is CASSPQGWLPSEQYF. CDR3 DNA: TGTGCCAGTAGTCCGCAAGGATGGCTCCCGTCCGAGCAGTACTTC.

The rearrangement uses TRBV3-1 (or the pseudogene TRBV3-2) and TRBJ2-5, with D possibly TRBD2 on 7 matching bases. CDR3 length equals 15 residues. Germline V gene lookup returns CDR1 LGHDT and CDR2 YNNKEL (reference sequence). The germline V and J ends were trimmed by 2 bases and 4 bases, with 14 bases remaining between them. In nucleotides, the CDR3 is TGTGCCAGCAGCCAAAGGTTGGGAGGGGGAGAGACCCAGTACTTC. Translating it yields CASSQRLGGGETQYF.

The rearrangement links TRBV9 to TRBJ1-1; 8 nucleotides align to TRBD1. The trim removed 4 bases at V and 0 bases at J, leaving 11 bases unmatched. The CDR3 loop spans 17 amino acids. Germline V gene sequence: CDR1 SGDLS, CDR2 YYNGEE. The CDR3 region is CASSPTHRGAMNTEAFF. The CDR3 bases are TGTGCCAGCAGCCCTACTCACAGGGGGGCTATGAACACTGAAGCTTTCTTT.

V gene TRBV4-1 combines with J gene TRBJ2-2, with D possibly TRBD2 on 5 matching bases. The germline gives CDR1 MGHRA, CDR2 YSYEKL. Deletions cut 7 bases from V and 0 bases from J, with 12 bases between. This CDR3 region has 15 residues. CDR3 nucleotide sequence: TGCGCCAGCACCTCTGGACTCCCGAACACCGGGGAGCTGTTTTTT. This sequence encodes CASTSGLPNTGELFF.

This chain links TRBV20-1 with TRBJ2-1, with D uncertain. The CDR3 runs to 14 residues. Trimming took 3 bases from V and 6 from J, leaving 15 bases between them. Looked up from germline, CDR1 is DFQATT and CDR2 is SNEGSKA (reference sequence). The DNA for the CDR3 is TGCAGTGCTAGTTCCAGACCGACGGTCAATGAGCAGTTCTTC. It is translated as CSASSRPTVNEQFF.

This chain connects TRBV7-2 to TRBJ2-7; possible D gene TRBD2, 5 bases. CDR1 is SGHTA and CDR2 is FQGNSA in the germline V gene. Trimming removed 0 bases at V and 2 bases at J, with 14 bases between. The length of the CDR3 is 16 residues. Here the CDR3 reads CASSLADTGWAYEQYF. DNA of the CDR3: TGTGCCAGCAGCTTAGCTGATACGGGGTGGGCCTACGAGCAGTACTTC.

The CDR3 region is CASSFRVGQLNTEAFF. As DNA, the CDR3 is TGTGCCAGCAGCTTCCGCGTGGGACAGTTGAACACTGAAGCTTTCTTT. This chain connects TRBV5-4 to TRBJ1-1; 7 nucleotides align to TRBD1. CDR1 and CDR2 from the germline V gene are SGHNT and YYREEE (reference sequence). The CDR3 extends over 16 amino acids. V lost 2 bases and J lost 0; bases outside the gene matches: 7.

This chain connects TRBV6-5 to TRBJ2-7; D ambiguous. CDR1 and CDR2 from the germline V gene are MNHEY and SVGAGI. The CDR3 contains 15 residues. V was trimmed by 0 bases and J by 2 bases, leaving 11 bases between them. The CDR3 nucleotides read TGTGCCAGCAGTTACTCGTCCGTCATGGCCTACGAGCAGTACTTC. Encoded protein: CASSYSSVMAYEQYF.

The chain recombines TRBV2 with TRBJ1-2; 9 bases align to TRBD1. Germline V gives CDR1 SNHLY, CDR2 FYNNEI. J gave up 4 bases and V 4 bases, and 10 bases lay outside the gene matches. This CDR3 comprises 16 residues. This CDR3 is CASSAETVTGGYGYTF. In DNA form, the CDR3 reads TGTGCCAGCAGTGCCGAGACTGTGACAGGGGGCTATGGCTACACCTTC.

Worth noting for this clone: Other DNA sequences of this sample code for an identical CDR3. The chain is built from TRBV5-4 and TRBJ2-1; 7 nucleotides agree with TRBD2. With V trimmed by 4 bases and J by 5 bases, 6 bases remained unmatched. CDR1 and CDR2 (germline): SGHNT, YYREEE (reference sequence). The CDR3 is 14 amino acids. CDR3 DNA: TGTGCCAGCAGCCGCGGGGGACCCGACAATGAGCAGTTCTTC. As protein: CASSRGGPDNEQFF.

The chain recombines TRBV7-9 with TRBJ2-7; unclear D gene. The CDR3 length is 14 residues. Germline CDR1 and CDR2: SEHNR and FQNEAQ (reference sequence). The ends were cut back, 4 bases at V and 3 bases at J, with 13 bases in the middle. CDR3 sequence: CASSSNFANYEQYF. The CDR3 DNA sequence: TGTGCCAGCAGCTCCAATTTCGCTAACTACGAGCAGTACTTC.

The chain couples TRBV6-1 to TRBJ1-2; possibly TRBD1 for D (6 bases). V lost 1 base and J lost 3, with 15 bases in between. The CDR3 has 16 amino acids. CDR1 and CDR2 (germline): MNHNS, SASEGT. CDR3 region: CASSEEPGGLYYGYTF. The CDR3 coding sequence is TGTGCCAGCAGTGAAGAACCTGGGGGCTTGTACTATGGCTACACCTTC.

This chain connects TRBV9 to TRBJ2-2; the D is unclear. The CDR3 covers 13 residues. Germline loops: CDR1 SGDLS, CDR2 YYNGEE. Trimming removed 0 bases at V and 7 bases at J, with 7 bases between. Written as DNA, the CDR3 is TGTGCCAGCAGCGTAGGTGTTGGCGGGGAGCTGTTTTTT. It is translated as CASSVGVGGELFF.

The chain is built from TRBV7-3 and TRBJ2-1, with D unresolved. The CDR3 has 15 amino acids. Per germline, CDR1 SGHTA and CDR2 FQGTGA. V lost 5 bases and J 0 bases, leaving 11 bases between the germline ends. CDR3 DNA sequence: TGTGCCAGCAGCCCAAAGAGGAACTCCTACAATGAGCAGTTCTTC. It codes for CASSPKRNSYNEQFF.

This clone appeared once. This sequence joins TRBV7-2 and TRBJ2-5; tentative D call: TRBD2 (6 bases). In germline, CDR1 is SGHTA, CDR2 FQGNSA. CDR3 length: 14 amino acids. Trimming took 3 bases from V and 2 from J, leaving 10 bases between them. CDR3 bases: TGTGCCAGCAGCTTTTCCGGGACTCAAGAGACCCAGTACTTC. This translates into CASSFSGTQETQYF.

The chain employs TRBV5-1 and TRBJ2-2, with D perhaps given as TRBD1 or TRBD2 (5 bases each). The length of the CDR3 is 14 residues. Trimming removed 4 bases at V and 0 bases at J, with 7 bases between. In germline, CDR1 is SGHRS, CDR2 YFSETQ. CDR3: CASSQGPNTGELFF. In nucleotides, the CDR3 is TGCGCCAGCAGCCAGGGACCGAACACCGGGGAGCTGTTTTTT.

DNA of the CDR3: TGTGCCAGCAGCCCGGGGACAGCCAGGTATGGCTACACCTTC. Amino acid sequence: CASSPGTARYGYTF. The V call is TRBV7-3, the J call TRBJ1-2, with 7 bases aligning to TRBD1. Germline CDR1 SGHTA, CDR2 FQGTGA. Losses at the gene ends were 5 bases for V and 5 bases for J; bases not matched to a gene: 8. This CDR3 is built from 14 residues.